The 4 T cell receptor beta chains below come from one sample, sequenced in a study of breast tumors, draining lymph nodes, adjacent tissues (dated by TCRdb to the mid-2010s). The lymph node samples were taken from the axillary draining lymph nodes of breast cancer patients. The protocol used for the library was multiplex PCR. TCRdb shows the sequencer as Illumina HiSeq 2000. TCRdb redid the processing of the public reads, applying fastp at Q25 and MiXCR, and retained in-frame beta chains. Entries are consolidated by CDR3 protein sequence, retaining the most common genes and DNA. In all, the sample holds fewer than 140,000 distinct CDR3 sequences, and around 30% of those were seen once. Clones ranked in the top ten supply 5.5% to 7% of the sample. Sequenced input: axillary lymph node tissue. The origin of the receptors is a female donor with breast cancer. Some clones in this sample may be carry-over from other donors' samples.

V and J are TRBV6-5 and TRBJ1-1; possibly TRBD1 for D (5 bases). CDR3 length: 15 amino acids. V dropped 11 bases and J dropped 0 bases, with 19 bases sitting between them. Germline V gives CDR1 MNHEY, CDR2 SVGAGI. The chain's CDR3 is CASVRGAGMNTEAFF. As DNA, the CDR3 is TGTGCCTCGGTTAGGGGCGCGGGTATGAACACTGAAGCTTTCTTT.

The chain carries TRBV7-2 and TRBJ1-5, with TRBD1 matching over 9 bases. The V gene end was trimmed by 2 bases and the J gene end by 6 bases; junction bases not matched to a gene: 8. The CDR3 consists of 16 residues. From germline, CDR1 is SGHTA and CDR2 FQGNSA. The CDR3 region has the DNA TGTGCCAGCAGCTTACAGGGGACAGGGAGAAGTCAGCCCCAGCATTTT. Protein: CASSLQGTGRSQPQHF.

This clonotype has a count of ten or more. The chain employs TRBV5-1 and TRBJ1-5, with D unresolved. The CDR3 loop spans 13 amino acids. Trimming pared 4 bases from V and 7 bases from J, leaving 12 bases between. CDR1 is SGHRS, CDR2 YFSETQ, per germline. CDR3 loop: CASSTGLGQPQHF. The CDR3 nucleotides are TGCGCCAGCAGCACGGGGTTGGGACAGCCCCAGCATTTT.

As regards this clonotype: The final CDR3 position lacks the conserved phenylalanine or tryptophan, pointing to a likely read error. J is TRBJ1-1 and V is TRBV29-1; no clear D. The germline gives CDR1 SQVTM, CDR2 ANQGSEA. This CDR3 is 13 amino acids long. V was clipped by 0 bases and J by 8 bases, with 13 bases between them. The CDR3 protein is CSVEDPGIREAFL. CDR3 coding DNA: TGCAGCGTTGAAGATCCCGGGATCAGGGAAGCTTTCCTT.